This T cell receptor (beta chain) was identified in a study of T cells in Graves' hyperthyroidism and ophthalmopathy. This CDR3 is built from 17 residues. CDR1 is MNHEY, CDR2 SVGEGT, per germline. Trimming removed 0 bases from V and 2 bases from J, with 13 bases in between. From RNA transcripts, TCR beta CDR3 regions were amplified. The TCR CDR3 first-round RT-PCR relied on the HTBI primer set. Via MiXCR, TCRdb re-called the multiplex PCR reads, giving one row per CDR3 protein. The sample has about 640,000 distinct CDR3 sequences, more than 14% seen once. Study conclusions and caveats: Most thyroid-expanded clonotypes above 0.001 were also found in blood.

Any patient presenting with uncontrolled infection, other autoimmune disease, pregnancy or lactation was left out. Out of roughly 9.1 ml of fresh peripheral blood came the PBMCs. On this clonotype: Its antigen is as yet unknown.

The chain has TRBV6-2 or TRBV6-3 and TRBJ2-2; no clear D. The origin of this receptor is a woman between 45 and 60 years old with Graves' ophthalmopathy. The sample comprised blood. The CDR3 is CASSYSSAWGNTGELFF. DNA for the CDR3: TGTGCCAGCAGTTACTCATCCGCCTGGGGTAACACCGGGGAGCTGTTTTTT.